One sample yielded the 20 T cell receptor beta chains listed below, sequenced in a study of cytomegalovirus exposure and HLA in healthy donors. PCR amplification relied on 60 Vbeta primers (plus 13 Jbeta primers). Generated by immunoSEQ multiplex PCR, the TCRdb table keeps only in-frame clones and is missing some. This table has approximately 150,000 clones, less than 10% appearing once. The specimen sequenced was PBMCs. These receptors came from a male donor in good health and CMV-seronegative.

The chain recombines TRBV6-5 with TRBJ1-2, with TRBD1 matching over 7 bases. Germline values: CDR1 MNHEY, CDR2 SVGAGI. This CDR3 is built from 12 residues. V shed 6 bases, J shed 9 bases, and the junction held 7 bases outside the gene matches. The CDR3 protein is CASRRGQNRYTF. CDR3 nucleotides: TGTGCCAGCAGAAGGGGACAGAATCGCTACACCTTC.

The V gene is TRBV6-6, the J gene TRBJ2-7, with a tentative D call TRBD2 (6 bases). Germline CDR1 reads MNHNY; CDR2 reads SVGAGI (reference sequence). The CDR3 sequence is 11 residues long. Trimming left V 7 bases short and J 7 bases short, with 11 bases between. CDR3 bases: TGTGCCAGCAACGCGGCGGGGGAGCAGTACTTC. Translating it yields CASNAAGEQYF.

The CDR3 loop is CASSQQATNEKLFF. DNA of the CDR3: TGTGCCAGCAGCCAACAGGCAACTAATGAAAAACTGTTTTTT. The genes are TRBV7-2 and TRBJ1-4; D is possibly TRBD1 (5 bases). Germline-derived CDR1 and CDR2 are SGHTA and FQGNSA. The CDR3 covers 14 residues. The V end lost 5 bases, the J end lost 0 bases, and 7 bases lay between the germline ends.

The V and J genes are TRBV19 and TRBJ1-6; tentatively, D is TRBD1 (5 bases). The V gene lost 2 bases and the J gene lost 9 bases, with 14 bases spanning the gap. The CDR3 is 15 amino acids. The germline gives CDR1 LNHDA, CDR2 SQIVND (reference sequence). The CDR3 is CASSISGGRSSPLHF. The CDR3 DNA reads TGTGCCAGTAGTATAAGTGGGGGGAGGAGTTCACCCCTCCACTTT.

This clone came up a few times. This chain links TRBV5-6 with TRBJ2-4; 7 nucleotides line up with TRBD1. This CDR3 region has 14 residues. Germline assignment: CDR1 SGHDT and CDR2 YYEEEE. The junction had 7 bases not matched to a gene; V was cut back by 4 bases and J by 6 bases. The CDR3 sequence: CASSTGTVSNIQYF. CDR3 in DNA: TGTGCCAGCAGCACTGGGACAGTCTCAAACATTCAGTACTTC.

This clone was observed a handful of times. This chain uses TRBV18 with TRBJ1-2; D unresolved. Trimming removed 2 bases from V and 3 bases from J, with 10 bases in between. Germline V gene lookup returns CDR1 KGHSH and CDR2 LQKENI. This CDR3 contains 14 residues. CDR3 region: CASSPGAPDYGYTF. The CDR3 nucleotides are TGTGCCAGCTCACCAGGAGCCCCCGACTATGGCTACACCTTC.

This clone has just a few counts. V is TRBV7-2 and J is TRBJ2-7, with TRBD1 identical over 11 bases. J gave up 4 bases and V 3 bases, and 5 bases lay outside the gene matches. The germline gives CDR1 SGHTA, CDR2 FQGNSA. The CDR3 length is 15 residues. In DNA form, the CDR3 reads TGTGCCAGCAGCTTTCCGGGACAGGGGGGGTACGAGCAGTACTTC. Encoded protein: CASSFPGQGGYEQYF.

V usage is TRBV28 and J usage is TRBJ2-7, with 7 bases identical to TRBD1. V shed 5 bases and J 7 bases; nucleotides not matched to a gene: 5. The CDR3 has 12 amino acids. Germline CDR1 reads MDHEN; CDR2 reads SYDVKM. CDR3 nucleotide sequence: TGTGCCAGCAGTGACAGGGATAGGGAGCAGTACTTC. It translates to CASSDRDREQYF.

The gene calls are TRBV19 and TRBJ1-5, with D possibly being TRBD1 (6 bases). The germline V gene encodes CDR1 LNHDA and CDR2 SQIVND (reference sequence). The CDR3 contains 16 residues. V gave up 7 bases and J gave up 0 bases, with 16 bases separating them. The CDR3 nucleotides are TGTGCCAGTAAGGGCGGGGGGGGCTATAGCAATCAGCCCCAGCATTTT. Encoded protein: CASKGGGGYSNQPQHF.

The chain has TRBV19 and TRBJ1-2; D is undetermined. The CDR3 runs 14 residues. Per the germline V gene, CDR1 is LNHDA and CDR2 is SQIVND (reference sequence). V lost 4 bases, J lost 4 bases, and 13 bases lay in between. CDR3 coding DNA: TGTGCCAGTAGTAGAGCTCCGAAAATCTATGGCTACACCTTC. Encoded protein: CASSRAPKIYGYTF.

This clone was counted only a few times. The chain uses TRBV7-2 and TRBJ2-5; the match to TRBD2 covers 7 bases. TRBJ2-7 explains the end of the DNA better; the J call may be wrong. The CDR3 loop spans 15 amino acids. Germline CDR1 and CDR2: SGHTA and FQGNSA. CDR3 protein: CASSSRASGTYEQYF. CDR3 DNA sequence: TGTGCCAGCAGCTCTCGGGCTAGCGGCACCTACGAGCAGTACTTC.

This rearrangement joins TRBV29-1 to TRBJ1-4, with a possible D match to TRBD1 (6 bases). Germline V CDR1 and CDR2: SQVTM, ANQGSEA. The length of the CDR3 is 13 residues. The germline V and J ends were trimmed by 3 bases and 6 bases, with 11 bases remaining between them. The CDR3 DNA is TGCAGCGTTGAGGGGGGGCCGGATGAAAAACTGTTTTTT. Translation gives CSVEGGPDEKLFF. Full variable domain (outside the CDR3, taken from reference TRBV29-1 and TRBJ1-4): SAVISQKPSRDICQRGTSLTIQCQVDSQVTMMFWYRQQPGQSLTLIATANQGSEATYESGFVIDKFPISRPNLTFSTLTVSNMSPEDSSIYLCSVEGGPDEKLFFGSGTQLSVL.

The sample holds a few counts of this clone. The sample has other DNA sequences that encode this CDR3 too. The chain links TRBV5-1 to TRBJ1-1; the D gene is possibly TRBD1 (5 bases). V lost 4 bases to trimming and J lost 4 bases, with 11 bases between them. The germline V gene encodes CDR1 SGHRS and CDR2 YFSETQ. The CDR3 covers 13 residues. CDR3 loop: CASSLGVGTEAFF. In DNA form, the CDR3 reads TGCGCCAGCAGCCTAGGGGTAGGCACTGAAGCTTTCTTT.

The gene calls are TRBV4-3 and TRBJ2-5; TRBD2 matches 8 bases. The J call may be mistaken, given a closer DNA end match to TRBJ2-7. There are 16 residues in the CDR3. Germline assignment: CDR1 LGHNA and CDR2 YSLEER. The CDR3 spells CASSQGGLGTIYEQYF. DNA of the CDR3: TGCGCCAGCAGCCAAGGGGGACTAGGTACTATCTACGAGCAGTACTTC.

The table lists this clone with a few counts. The chain is built from TRBV9 and TRBJ2-5, with TRBD2 as a possible D gene (5 bases). The CDR3 extends over 16 amino acids. Germline values: CDR1 SGDLS, CDR2 YYNGEE. Deletions cut 4 bases from V and 2 bases from J, with 18 bases between. In nucleotides, the CDR3 is TGTGCCAGCAGCATCAGCCCCACTGCGGGTCAAGAGACCCAGTACTTC. Translation: CASSISPTAGQETQYF.

This clone was seen a handful of times. The V gene is TRBV2, the J gene TRBJ1-3; maybe TRBD1 (6 bases). From germline, CDR1 is SNHLY and CDR2 FYNNEI. V dropped 5 bases and J dropped 0 bases, with 11 bases sitting between them. This CDR3 spans 15 amino acids. The CDR3: CASSTQGLSGNTIYF. CDR3 in DNA: TGTGCCAGCAGTACCCAGGGGCTCTCTGGAAACACCATATATTTT.

This clone was observed a handful of times. V is TRBV29-1 and J is TRBJ2-7, with a possible D match to TRBD2 (6 bases). The CDR3 is 14 residues long. V was pared by 2 bases and J by 2 bases, with 13 bases between. Per germline, CDR1 SQVTM and CDR2 ANQGSEA. The DNA for the CDR3 is TGCAGCGTTGAACTGGTAGCGGAGCCCTACGAGCAGTACTTC. Amino acid sequence: CSVELVAEPYEQYF.

The chain links TRBV10-3 to TRBJ2-6; the match to TRBD2 covers 7 bases. V lost 0 bases to trimming and J lost 6 bases; unmatched junction nucleotides: 5. The length of the CDR3 is 16 residues. The germline CDR1 and CDR2 sequences are ENHRY and SYGVKD. The CDR3 nucleotides are TGTGCCATCAGTGAGTCGACTAGCCCACCGGCCAACGTCCTGACTTTC. This translates into CAISESTSPPANVLTF.

This clone was counted between two and nine times. The rearrangement uses TRBV9 and TRBJ2-1, with 7 bases lining up with TRBD2. The CDR3 is 17 amino acids. The J segment lost 4 bases and the V segment lost 0 bases, leaving 10 bases of the junction unmatched. CDR1 is SGDLS, CDR2 YYNGEE, per germline. The CDR3 reads CASSVGRSPSGYNEQFF. CDR3 nucleotide sequence: TGTGCCAGCAGCGTAGGGAGATCTCCTAGCGGATACAATGAGCAGTTCTTC.

V gene TRBV6-1 combines with J gene TRBJ2-7, with D possibly being TRBD2 (7 bases). Trimming stripped 6 bases from V and 3 bases from J, with 18 bases between. CDR1 MNHNS and CDR2 SASEGT come from the germline V gene. The CDR3 loop spans 15 amino acids. Here the CDR3 reads CASRSYQGRDYEQYF. For the CDR3, the DNA is TGTGCCAGCAGATCGTATCAGGGGAGGGACTACGAGCAGTACTTC.